A selection of T cell receptor beta chains follows, all from one sample in a study of early T cells in non-severe SARS-CoV-2 infection. TCRdb reprocessed the 5' RACE reads via MiXCR and lists one record per CDR3 protein. The data show around 9,000 distinct CDR3 sequences, 4.5% to 5.5% seen once. Sequencing input: whole blood. The receptors shown here come from an adult who was a healthcare worker with PCR-confirmed SARS-CoV-2 infection or an uninfected control (not recorded which). Both conserved end residues are part of each CDR3. D genes are given only for firm matches. The size field is filled for only some rows; it gives once, few, many or a size class.

d_call: -; v_call: TRBV20-1; clone_size: few; j_call: TRBJ2-1; cdr3_nt: TGCAGTGCTAGTCGGACGGCGCCCTACAATGAGCAGTTCTTC; cdr3_aa: CSASRTAPYNEQFF
d_call: TRBD2; v_call: TRBV6-1; clone_size: -; j_call: TRBJ2-7; cdr3_nt: TGTGCCGGCAGCGCTACTAGCGGATACTACGAGCAGTACTTC; cdr3_aa: CAGSATSGYYEQYF
d_call: -; v_call: TRBV13; clone_size: many; j_call: TRBJ1-4; cdr3_nt: TGTGCCAGCAGCTTGAGTGAGAATGAAAAACTGTTTTTT; cdr3_aa: CASSLSENEKLFF
d_call: -; v_call: TRBV12-3/TRBV12-4; clone_size: many; j_call: TRBJ2-4; cdr3_nt: TGTGCCAGCAGTTTAGGGTCCAGGGTGGACATTCAGTACTTC; cdr3_aa: CASSLGSRVDIQYF
d_call: -; v_call: TRBV11-2; clone_size: many; j_call: TRBJ1-1; cdr3_nt: TGTGCCAGCAGCTTAGATCTGTATGCCAGACACACTGAAGCTTTCTTT; cdr3_aa: CASSLDLYARHTEAFF
d_call: -; v_call: TRBV7-6; clone_size: -; j_call: TRBJ2-1; cdr3_nt: TGTGCCAGCAGCTTAGAAAGTGGGGGCGACCGGTACAATGAGCAGTTCTTC; cdr3_aa: CASSLESGGDRYNEQFF
d_call: TRBD2; v_call: TRBV6-1; clone_size: many; j_call: TRBJ2-1; cdr3_nt: TGTGCCAGCATCCGCTACCCCGGCGGACTAGCGGGTTGGGATGAGCAGTTCTTC; cdr3_aa: CASIRYPGGLAGWDEQFF
d_call: -; v_call: TRBV18; clone_size: many; j_call: TRBJ1-2; cdr3_nt: TGTGCCAGCTCACCCTCGGACAGCTATGGCTACACCTTC; cdr3_aa: CASSPSDSYGYTF
d_call: -; v_call: TRBV28; clone_size: many; j_call: TRBJ2-7; cdr3_nt: TGTGCCAGCAGTTTTCGGGGCCGCAACTCCTACGAGCAGTACTTC; cdr3_aa: CASSFRGRNSYEQYF
d_call: -; v_call: TRBV27; clone_size: -; j_call: TRBJ1-3; cdr3_nt: TGTGCCAGCAGTGTACACAGGGAGGGCACCATATATTTT; cdr3_aa: CASSVHREGTIYF
d_call: -; v_call: TRBV7-9; clone_size: -; j_call: TRBJ2-1; cdr3_nt: TGTGCCAGCAGCCCTTCCGCGGGTACAATCCAGGCAAATGAGCAGTTCTTC; cdr3_aa: CASSPSAGTIQANEQFF
d_call: -; v_call: TRBV3-1; clone_size: medium-sized; j_call: TRBJ2-1; cdr3_nt: TGTGCCAGCAGCGTTGGACCGAGCTCCTACAATGAGCAGTTCTTC; cdr3_aa: CASSVGPSSYNEQFF
d_call: TRBD2; v_call: TRBV20-1; clone_size: many; j_call: TRBJ2-5; cdr3_nt: TGCAGTGCTAGCACCGGGACTAGCGGGAGCCAAGAGACCCAGTACTTC; cdr3_aa: CSASTGTSGSQETQYF
d_call: TRBD2; v_call: TRBV6-6; clone_size: -; j_call: TRBJ2-1; cdr3_nt: TGTGCCAGCAGCCCCCGACTAGCGGGGAGCTCCTACAATGAGCAGTTCTTC; cdr3_aa: CASSPRLAGSSYNEQFF
d_call: -; v_call: TRBV27; clone_size: -; j_call: TRBJ2-3; cdr3_nt: TGTGCCAGCAGTTTTATTGGCGGCCGAGGGCCCGATACGCAGTATTTT; cdr3_aa: CASSFIGGRGPDTQYF
d_call: TRBD1; v_call: TRBV13; clone_size: many; j_call: TRBJ1-1; cdr3_nt: TGTGCCGCAAAGCACTGGGACAGGGGGAACACTGAAGCTTTCTTT; cdr3_aa: CAAKHWDRGNTEAFF
d_call: TRBD1; v_call: TRBV11-2; clone_size: many; j_call: TRBJ2-4; cdr3_nt: TGTGCCAGCAGCTCGACAGGGGTCAGGTTAGACATTCAGTACTTC; cdr3_aa: CASSSTGVRLDIQYF
d_call: -; v_call: TRBV5-8; clone_size: many; j_call: TRBJ1-2; cdr3_nt: TGTGCCAGCAGCCCACTAGATGGCTATGGCTACACCTTC; cdr3_aa: CASSPLDGYGYTF
d_call: TRBD2; v_call: TRBV20-1; clone_size: many; j_call: TRBJ2-7; cdr3_nt: TGCAGTGCTTCAACTAGCGGGGCGACCTACGAGCAGTACTTC; cdr3_aa: CSASTSGATYEQYF
d_call: TRBD1; v_call: TRBV6-2/TRBV6-3; clone_size: few; j_call: TRBJ2-6; cdr3_nt: TGTGCCAGCAGTTACGCCCAGGGGGCGCGCTCTGGGGCCAACGTCCTGACTTTC; cdr3_aa: CASSYAQGARSGANVLTF
d_call: TRBD1; v_call: TRBV11-2; clone_size: medium-sized; j_call: TRBJ2-2; cdr3_nt: TGTGCCAGCAGTCGGACAGGAGGTGACACCGGGGAGCTGTTTTTT; cdr3_aa: CASSRTGGDTGELFF
d_call: -; v_call: TRBV4-1; clone_size: -; j_call: TRBJ1-1; cdr3_nt: TGCGCCAGCAGCGTCCGGGACGACACTGAAGCTTTCTTT; cdr3_aa: CASSVRDDTEAFF
d_call: TRBD2; v_call: TRBV6-5; clone_size: medium-sized; j_call: TRBJ2-7; cdr3_nt: TGTGCCAGCAGGCGGCTAGCGGGAGTTTTCCACGAGCAGTACTTC; cdr3_aa: CASRRLAGVFHEQYF
d_call: -; v_call: TRBV9; clone_size: medium-sized; j_call: TRBJ1-1; cdr3_nt: TGTGCCAGCAGCGTATACCAGGACAACGAAGCTTTCTTT; cdr3_aa: CASSVYQDNEAFF
d_call: TRBD2; v_call: TRBV4-1; clone_size: medium-sized; j_call: TRBJ2-4; cdr3_nt: TGCGCCAGCAGCCTAGCGGGGAGTCACATTCAGTACTTC; cdr3_aa: CASSLAGSHIQYF
d_call: TRBD2; v_call: TRBV6-1; clone_size: many; j_call: TRBJ2-5; cdr3_nt: TGTGCCAGCAGGGTTGTCACTAGCGGGAGTGAGACCCAGTACTTC; cdr3_aa: CASRVVTSGSETQYF
d_call: -; v_call: TRBV6-6; clone_size: many; j_call: TRBJ2-5; cdr3_nt: TGTGCCAGCAGCCGCCAAGAGACCCAGTACTTC; cdr3_aa: CASSRQETQYF
d_call: TRBD2; v_call: TRBV18; clone_size: medium-sized; j_call: TRBJ2-1; cdr3_nt: TGTGCCAGCTCACCTCCACTAGCGGTGGGGCACGATGAGCAGTTCTTC; cdr3_aa: CASSPPLAVGHDEQFF
d_call: TRBD1; v_call: TRBV18; clone_size: medium-sized; j_call: TRBJ1-1; cdr3_nt: TGTGCCAGCTCACTACGACAGGGGGCAAAAGTGAACACTGAAGCTTTCTTT; cdr3_aa: CASSLRQGAKVNTEAFF
d_call: -; v_call: TRBV28; clone_size: many; j_call: TRBJ2-4; cdr3_nt: TGTGCCAGCAGTCATCCCAAAAACATTCAGTACTTC; cdr3_aa: CASSHPKNIQYF
d_call: -; v_call: TRBV19; clone_size: -; j_call: TRBJ1-3; cdr3_nt: TGTGCCAGTAGTATAGACCCGATGTACTCTGAAAACACCATATATTTT; cdr3_aa: CASSIDPMYSENTIYF
d_call: -; v_call: TRBV24-1; clone_size: many; j_call: TRBJ1-2; cdr3_nt: TGTGCCACCCCCCCCAACCGACACGGCGGAGACTATGGCTACACCTTC; cdr3_aa: CATPPNRHGGDYGYTF
d_call: -; v_call: TRBV20-1; clone_size: many; j_call: TRBJ2-1; cdr3_nt: TGCAGTGCTAGGTGGCTAGCCCTTGGCTACAATGAGCAGTTCTTC; cdr3_aa: CSARWLALGYNEQFF